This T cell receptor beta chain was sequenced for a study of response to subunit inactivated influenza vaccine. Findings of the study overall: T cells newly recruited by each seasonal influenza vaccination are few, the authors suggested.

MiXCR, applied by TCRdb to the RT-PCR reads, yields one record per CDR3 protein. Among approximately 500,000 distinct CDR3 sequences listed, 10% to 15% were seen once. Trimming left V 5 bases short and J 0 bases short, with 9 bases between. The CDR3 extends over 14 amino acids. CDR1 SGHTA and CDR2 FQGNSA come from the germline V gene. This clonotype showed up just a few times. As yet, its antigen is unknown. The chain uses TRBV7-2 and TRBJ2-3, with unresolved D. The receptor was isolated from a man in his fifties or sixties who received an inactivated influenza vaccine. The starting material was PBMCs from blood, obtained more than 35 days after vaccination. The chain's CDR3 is CASSVDTSTDTQYF. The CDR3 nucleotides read TGTGCCAGCAGCGTAGACACTAGCACAGATACGCAGTATTTT.